One sample yielded the 27 T cell receptor beta chains listed below, sequenced in a study of radiation and T cells in renal cell carcinoma. The time point here: blood 2 weeks post-SBRT. Treatment indicated: 15 Gy SBRT to primary tumor, nephrectomy 4 weeks later. Sequencing was performed with immunoSEQ multiplex PCR; in TCRdb, only in-frame clones are kept and a portion is missing. The sample gives roughly 130,000 clones, around 90% of which show up once; approximately 6% is in the top ten. Source: blood, taken from a patient whose treatment included radiotherapy and nephrectomy. Receptors originate from a woman in her sixties or seventies with renal cell carcinoma.

This clone has only one observation. The gene calls are TRBV6-6 and TRBJ1-4; weak D call: TRBD1 (5 bases). There are 15 residues in the CDR3. Trimming cost V 7 bases and J 5 bases, with 17 bases left between them. CDR1 is MNHNY, CDR2 SVGAGI, per germline (reference sequence). The DNA of the CDR3 is TGTGCCAGCATTCACGAGGAGGGGCTAAATGAAAAACTGTTTTTT. Amino acids: CASIHEEGLNEKLFF.

This chain links TRBV29-1 with TRBJ2-2; 12 bases align to TRBD1. CDR1 and CDR2 from the germline V gene are SQVTM and ANQGSEA. V gave up 6 bases and J gave up 4 bases; unmatched junction bases: 3. The CDR3 extends over 14 amino acids. The CDR3, as DNA: TGCAGCGTCGGGACAGGGGGCGTCACCGGGGAGCTGTTTTTT. Its translation is CSVGTGGVTGELFF.

This clone was counted a single time. The J gene is TRBJ1-5, the V gene TRBV28; 9 bases fit TRBD1. Germline CDR1 and CDR2: MDHEN and SYDVKM. The CDR3 totals 13 residues. Trimming cost V 6 bases and J 7 bases; bases outside gene matches: 4. The CDR3 loop reads CASRSTGGQPQHF. The CDR3 bases are TGTGCCAGCAGGTCGACAGGGGGACAGCCCCAGCATTTT.

V and J are TRBV9 and TRBJ1-6, with TRBD1 matching 9 bases. V shed 2 bases, J shed 9 bases, and the junction held 6 bases outside the gene matches. CDR3 size: 15 residues. Germline V gene data show CDR1 as SGDLS and CDR2 as YYNGEE. The CDR3 loop is CASSVEQGAISPLHF. The CDR3 nucleotides are TGTGCCAGCAGCGTTGAACAGGGGGCGATTTCACCCCTCCACTTT. The full variable domain, with the rest looked up from reference TRBV9 and TRBJ1-6, is DSGVTQTPKHLITATGQRVTLRCSPRSGDLSVYWYQQSLDQGLQFLIQYYNGEERAKGNILERFSAQQFPDLHSELNLSSLELGDSALYFCASSVEQGAISPLHFGNGTRLTVT.

The chain combines TRBV30 with TRBJ1-6, with a weak D call TRBD1 (5 bases). V lost 5 bases and J 9 bases, leaving 14 bases between the germline ends. Germline values: CDR1 GTSNPN, CDR2 SVGIG (reference sequence). This CDR3 spans 13 amino acids. CDR3 region: CAWGGRGISPLHF. CDR3 DNA sequence: TGTGCCTGGGGGGGGAGGGGTATTTCACCCCTCCACTTT. The variable domain in full, with the rest retrieved from reference TRBV30 and TRBJ1-6, is SQTIHQWPATLVQPVGSPLSLECTVEGTSNPNLYWYRQAAGRGLQLLFYSVGIGQISSEVPQNLSASRPQDRQFILSSKKLLLSDSGFYLCAWGGRGISPLHFGNGTRLTVT.

The V call is TRBV28, the J call TRBJ1-6; 8 positions match TRBD1. The J segment lost 9 bases and the V segment lost 6 bases, leaving 4 bases of the junction unmatched. The CDR3 loop spans 13 amino acids. CDR1 and CDR2 from the germline V gene are MDHEN and SYDVKM. CDR3 sequence (DNA): TGTGCCAGCAGGCGACAGGGGACTTCACCCCTCCACTTT. This encodes CASRRQGTSPLHF.

The chain joins TRBV6-6 to TRBJ2-7, with D perhaps TRBD1 or TRBD2 (5 bases each). Germline V lookup: CDR1 MNHNY, CDR2 SVGAGI (reference sequence). V dropped 6 bases and J dropped 3 bases, with 12 bases sitting between them. CDR3 length: 13 residues. The CDR3: CASRGGTVYEQYF. The CDR3 DNA is TGTGCCAGCAGAGGTGGGACCGTCTACGAGCAGTACTTC.

The gene calls are TRBV9 and TRBJ1-2, with D unresolved. CDR3 size: 12 residues. The V gene lost 0 bases and the J gene lost 8 bases, with 8 bases spanning the gap. Germline V gene sequence: CDR1 SGDLS, CDR2 YYNGEE. CDR3 sequence: CASSVGRGGYTF. In DNA, the CDR3 is TGTGCCAGCAGCGTAGGACGAGGGGGCTACACCTTC.

The V call is TRBV7-2, the J call TRBJ1-1; D gene ambiguous. CDR1 is SGHTA, CDR2 FQGNSA, per germline. V shed 2 bases and J shed 0 bases, with 13 bases lying between them. CDR3 length: 16 residues. In DNA form, the CDR3 reads TGTGCCAGCAGCTTACAGGATAGGCAAATGAACACTGAAGCTTTCTTT. It is translated as CASSLQDRQMNTEAFF.

This clone has just one count. In DNA, the CDR3 is TGTGCCAGCAGCACGACAGGGTTGAGTGGCTACACCTTC. Translation gives CASSTTGLSGYTF. The gene calls are TRBV5-6 and TRBJ1-2; 7 bases match TRBD1. The germline V gene encodes CDR1 SGHDT and CDR2 YYEEEE. The V and J ends lost 4 bases and 7 bases, in that order; junction bases with no gene match: 7. The CDR3 has 13 amino acids.

The J gene is TRBJ2-5, the V gene TRBV10-3; tentatively, D is TRBD1 or TRBD2 (6 bases each). Trimming left V 11 bases short and J 5 bases short, with 18 bases between. Germline V lookup: CDR1 ENHRY, CDR2 SYGVKD. There are 13 residues in the CDR3. Here the CDR3 DNA reads TGTGCCTCCCCCGAACGGGGGCTTGAGACCCAGTACTTC. Translation: CASPERGLETQYF.

The chain has TRBV9 and TRBJ2-7, with no clear D. Trimming removed 3 bases from V and 2 bases from J, with 6 bases in between. This CDR3 comprises 12 residues. Germline values: CDR1 SGDLS, CDR2 YYNGEE. Here the CDR3 reads CASSAGPYEQYF. The CDR3 DNA reads TGTGCCAGCAGCGCCGGGCCCTACGAGCAGTACTTC.

This CDR3 is CASRKGSPGEQYF. CDR3 bases: TGTGCCAGCAGAAAAGGGTCACCCGGCGAGCAGTACTTC. The chain is built from TRBV6-5 and TRBJ2-7, with D uncertain. This CDR3 has 13 amino acids. Germline CDR1 reads MNHEY; CDR2 reads SVGAGI. The ends were cut back, 6 bases at V and 6 bases at J, with 15 bases in the middle.

The chain joins TRBV5-6 to TRBJ1-4; tentatively, D is TRBD1 (5 bases). Germline assignment: CDR1 SGHDT and CDR2 YYEEEE. The length of the CDR3 is 16 residues. Trimming shortened V by 4 bases and J by 7 bases, and 20 bases separated the two germline ends. CDR3 nucleotides: TGTGCCAGCAGCCCCTCGGGAAGGGGATCAAGTGAAAAACTGTTTTTT. Encoded protein: CASSPSGRGSSEKLFF.

The chain links TRBV13 to TRBJ1-3, with D possibly matching TRBD1 (5 bases). With 4 bases removed from V and 7 bases from J, the gap between germline ends came to 20 bases. Germline V lookup: CDR1 PRHDT, CDR2 FYEKMQ (reference sequence). This CDR3 spans 16 amino acids. The chain's CDR3 is CASSSRTPGRGNTIYF. Here the CDR3 DNA reads TGTGCCAGCAGCTCAAGAACTCCGGGACGGGGGAACACCATATATTTT.

CDR3 residues: CASTIGGNTEAFF. The DNA of the CDR3 is TGTGCCAGTACCATCGGAGGGAACACTGAAGCTTTCTTT. V usage is TRBV19 and J usage is TRBJ1-1; D gene uncertain. Trimming pared 7 bases from V and 1 base from J, leaving 10 bases between. Germline lookup yields CDR1 LNHDA and CDR2 SQIVND (reference sequence). This CDR3 is built from 13 residues. Full variable domain (outside the CDR3, taken from reference TRBV19 and TRBJ1-1): DGGITQSPKYLFRKEGQNVTLSCEQNLNHDAMYWYRQDPGQGLRLIYYSQIVNDFQKGDIAEGYSVSREKKESFPLTVTSAQKNPTAFYLCASTIGGNTEAFFGQGTRLTVV.

In its sample, this clone was seen a few times. V usage is TRBV13 and J usage is TRBJ1-1; D unclear. V dropped 7 bases and J dropped 8 bases, with 11 bases sitting between them. CDR3 length: 11 residues. Germline V lookup: CDR1 PRHDT, CDR2 FYEKMQ (reference sequence). The CDR3 DNA follows: TGTGCCAGCACCCGTCACGGGGAAGCTTTCTTT. Protein product: CASTRHGEAFF. The full variable domain, completed using reference TRBV13 and TRBJ1-1, is AAGVIQSPRHLIKEKRETATLKCYPIPRHDTVYWYQQGPGQDPQFLISFYEKMQSDKGSIPDRFSAQQFSDYHSELNMSSLELGDSALYFCASTRHGEAFFGQGTRLTVV.

V usage is TRBV5-1 and J usage is TRBJ2-5, with D perhaps TRBD1 (6 bases). This CDR3 is 12 amino acids long. Trimming cost V 3 bases and J 10 bases, with 13 bases left between them. Germline V CDR1 and CDR2: SGHRS, YFSETQ. The DNA for the CDR3 is TGCGCCAGCAGCTCACAGGGTCCAGGCCAGTACTTC. It translates to CASSSQGPGQYF.

The chain is built from TRBV19 and TRBJ2-7, with D perhaps assigned TRBD1 or TRBD2 (5 bases each). Trimming pared 4 bases from V and 3 bases from J, leaving 10 bases between. The CDR3 is made up of 13 amino acids. The germline V gene has CDR1 LNHDA and CDR2 SQIVND (reference sequence). CDR3 sequence (DNA): TGTGCCAGTAGTAAGGGGACCTACTACGAGCAGTACTTC. This codes for CASSKGTYYEQYF.

The chain uses TRBV30 and TRBJ1-2, with D unclear. The germline V and J ends were trimmed by 3 bases and 8 bases, with 10 bases remaining between them. Germline values: CDR1 GTSNPN, CDR2 SVGIG (reference sequence). The CDR3 runs to 11 residues. CDR3 residues: CAWREDGGYTF. DNA of the CDR3: TGTGCCTGGAGGGAAGACGGGGGCTACACCTTC.

The genes are TRBV21-1 and TRBJ2-5. TRBV21-1 is given as a pseudogene. The CDR3 is 14 amino acids. DNA of the CDR3: TGTGCCAGCAGCCCCCAGTGCGCCCAGCAGACCCAGTACTTC. This codes for CASSPQCAQQTQYF.

This clone has only one observation. This chain's CDR3 is CAWSRDTYSGNTIYF. Here the CDR3 DNA reads TGTGCCTGGAGCCGGGACACGTACTCTGGAAACACCATATATTTT. The rearrangement links TRBV30 to TRBJ1-3, with a tentative D call TRBD1 (6 bases). Germline V gene data show CDR1 as GTSNPN and CDR2 as SVGIG (reference sequence). Trimming pared 3 bases from V and 0 bases from J, leaving 12 bases between. The CDR3 runs to 15 residues.

This sequence joins TRBV19 and TRBJ2-6; the D gene is possibly TRBD2 (5 bases). This CDR3 contains 16 residues. The V end was cut by 5 bases, the J end by 3 bases, with 14 bases between. Germline CDR1 is LNHDA and CDR2 is SQIVND (reference sequence). CDR3 protein: CASSLDSGLGANVLTF. CDR3 sequence (DNA): TGTGCCAGTAGTTTGGACTCTGGGCTTGGGGCCAACGTCCTGACTTTC.

The rearrangement joins TRBV13 to TRBJ2-3, with 13 bases that match TRBD2. The CDR3 is made up of 15 amino acids. The ends lost 5 bases at V and 4 bases at J; junction bases unmatched: 3. CDR1 PRHDT and CDR2 FYEKMQ come from the germline V gene (reference sequence). The CDR3 bases are TGTGCCAGCAGCCCCGGGACTAGCGGGGCAGATACGCAGTATTTT. This sequence encodes CASSPGTSGADTQYF.

The chain recombines TRBV5-3 with TRBJ2-3, with D possibly being TRBD1 (6 bases). TRBV5-3 is labeled an ORF, and its function is uncertain. Trimming took 2 bases from V and 1 from J, leaving 20 bases between them. CDR3 length: 18 residues. The CDR3 DNA is TGTGCCAGAAGCTTAGTATGGACAGACCACCTACGCACAGATACGCAGTATTTT. As protein: CARSLVWTDHLRTDTQYF.

The count of this clone is one. This rearrangement joins TRBV6-1 to TRBJ2-1; D remains unclear. Trimming stripped 1 base from V and 0 bases from J, with 10 bases between. Germline assignment: CDR1 MNHNS and CDR2 SASEGT. The CDR3 contains 16 residues. CDR3 amino acids: CASSEDPLSSYNEQFF. In nucleotides, the CDR3 is TGTGCCAGCAGTGAAGATCCATTGAGCTCCTACAATGAGCAGTTCTTC.

The CDR3 sequence: CASVEQGFYEQYF. CDR3 DNA: TGTGCCAGCGTGGAACAGGGCTTCTACGAGCAGTACTTC. The rearrangement links TRBV13 to TRBJ2-7, with a weak D call TRBD1 (6 bases). The CDR3 extends over 13 amino acids. Germline V gene sequence: CDR1 PRHDT, CDR2 FYEKMQ (reference sequence). The V gene lost 8 bases and the J gene lost 3 bases, with 14 bases spanning the gap.